Listed here is a single TCR beta chain. This record comes from a study of blood T cell repertoires in COVID-19. The germline V gene has CDR1 LNHDA and CDR2 SQIVND (reference sequence). Trimming left V 4 bases short and J 0 bases short, with 22 bases between. The CDR3 covers 19 residues. Clones were read by immunoSEQ multiplex PCR, and TCRdb kept only the in-frame ones, dropping some. The repertoire consists of a few hundred thousand clones, with roughly 84% occurring once and the leading ten covering 1%. The sequence came from a man between 50 and 59 years old with active or convalescent COVID-19. The sample consisted of peripheral blood. The V and J genes are TRBV19 and TRBJ1-5; D ambiguous. CDR3 sequence reads: CASSRSSEISFYSNQPQHF. The CDR3 DNA reads TGTGCCAGTAGTAGGAGCAGCGAGATTTCCTTTTATAGCAATCAGCCCCAGCATTTT.